This is a list of T cell receptor beta chains from one sample in a study of blood T cell repertoires in COVID-19. The protocol was immunoSEQ multiplex PCR, while the TCRdb copy is restricted to in-frame clones and leaves out a portion. The sample lists over 95,000 clones; roughly 90% were seen once. Source material: peripheral blood. The receptors come from a human donor with acute or convalescent COVID-19. The donor label of this sample is uncertain. CDR3s include the opening cysteine and the closing phenylalanine or tryptophan. The order of the fields is V gene, CDR3 protein.

>TRBV5-4
CASSLWVGLAVSTDTQYF
>TRBV6-2/TRBV6-3
CASSQGTEAFF
>TRBV18
CASSRPNQGNTEAFF
>TRBV11-1
CASSFDRATEAFF
>TRBV27
CASSLNRDEKLFF
>TRBV11-2
CASSFGTGGLGLAKNIQYF
>TRBV29-1
CSVGKGRRAFF
>TRBV28
CASSYHGQGLVDEQYF
>TRBV9
CASSVDGSGGSNEQYF
>TRBV4-1
CASSQNRDNAGNTIYF
>TRBV6-2/TRBV6-3
CASSQQGARNQPQHF
>TRBV21-1
CASSPRTGLQPYEQYF
>TRBV29-1
CSVIRALRPDTQYF
>TRBV7-2
CASSLALAIDTQYF
>TRBV14
CASSLTSGSHNEQFF
>TRBV2
CASKETGVNEKLFF
>TRBV4-1
CASSQVGLRGGNTIYF
>TRBV7-8
CASSLTLQNSPLHF
>TRBV13
CASSSGRTGNHEQYF
>TRBV19
CASTLEPRENYGYTF
>TRBV6-2/TRBV6-3
CASSSAYETQYF
>TRBV11-2
CASSLEMEGQNTGELFF
>TRBV6-2/TRBV6-3
CASSRTGVTEAFF
>TRBV10-3
CAIRGDRVGNTIYF
>TRBV12-3/TRBV12-4
CASSQGPYEQYF
>TRBV12-3/TRBV12-4
CASSLSYSYGYTF
>TRBV11-1
CASSSRGGRRYEQYF
>TRBV5-1
CASSTGQGDQPQHF
>TRBV6-5
CATLGSSAGVYGYTF
>TRBV15
CATSREFLRGGTDTQYF
>TRBV6-5
CASSRDRSYGYTF
>TRBV6-5
CASTQGSKGYTF
>TRBV3-1/TRBV3-2
CASSQRATGYEQYF
>TRBV6-1
CASSDPTGYGYTF
>TRBV28
CASTLRGIFISQPQHF
>TRBV4-3
CASSLLSGAGNTIYF
>TRBV14
CASSWIAGGHPVRETQYF
>TRBV11-2
CASSFAGSGTQYF
>TRBV18
CASSLTRRVSNTEAFF
>TRBV7-9
CASSPPGASVTGNTIYF
>TRBV2
CASRLGADTGELFF
>TRBV7-6
CASSPGLAGLNTGELFF
>TRBV19
CASSPSEPTQYF
>TRBV28
CASSSLSRGYGYTF
>TRBV28
CASVTADGYYEQYF
>TRBV5-1
CASSLVQGGEQFF
>TRBV7-2
CASSLTPGVSPLHF
>TRBV7-2
CASSLELDTQYF
>TRBV7-9
CASSLGGGQINEKLFF
>TRBV9
CASSVRGGKDTQYF
>TRBV7-9
CASSSTGNSNQPQHF